The TCR beta chain described here comes from a study of blood T cell repertoires in COVID-19. V shed 7 bases and J shed 4 bases, with 10 bases lying between them. Germline V gene sequence: CDR1 MNHEY, CDR2 SVGAGI. This CDR3 has 12 amino acids. Sequenced by immunoSEQ multiplex PCR; TCRdb stores in-frame clones only, minus some. The sample consists of tens of thousands of clones, around 79% of them appearing once. The sample was peripheral blood. This receptor was taken from a man aged 50 or older with active or convalescent COVID-19. This sequence joins TRBV6-5 and TRBJ1-2, with D maybe TRBD1 (6 bases). CDR3 loop: CASTTGSYGYTF. CDR3 sequence (DNA): TGTGCCAGCACTACAGGGTCCTATGGCTACACCTTC.